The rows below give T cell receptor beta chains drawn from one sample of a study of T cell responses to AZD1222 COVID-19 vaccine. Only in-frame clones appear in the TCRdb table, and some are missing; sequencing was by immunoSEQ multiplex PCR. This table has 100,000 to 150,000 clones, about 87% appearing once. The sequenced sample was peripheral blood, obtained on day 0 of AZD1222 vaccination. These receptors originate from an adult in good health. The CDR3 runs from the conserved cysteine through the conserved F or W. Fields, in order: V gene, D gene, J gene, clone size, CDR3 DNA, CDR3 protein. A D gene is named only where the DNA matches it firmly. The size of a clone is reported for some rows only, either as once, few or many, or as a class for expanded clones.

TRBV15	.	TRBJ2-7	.	TGTGCCACCAGGAGAGGGGGGGCGTTTCGAGAAGAGCAGTACTTC	CATRRGGAFREEQYF
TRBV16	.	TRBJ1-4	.	TGTGCCAGCAGCCAATCACCCACCCTCCGGGGGGAGGAAAAACTGTTTTTT	CASSQSPTLRGEEKLFF
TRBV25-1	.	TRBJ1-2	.	TGTGCCAGCAGTGCCAGGGCTAACTATGGCTACACCTTC	CASSARANYGYTF
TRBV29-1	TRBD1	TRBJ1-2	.	TGCAGCATCCTTGGTGACAGGGGCGGTGGCTACACCTTC	CSILGDRGGGYTF
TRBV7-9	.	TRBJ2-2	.	TGTGCCGCCCCACTCCGGGCAAACCAGGTGAACACCGGGGAGCTGTTTTTT	CAAPLRANQVNTGELFF
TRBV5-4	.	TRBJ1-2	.	TGTGCCAGCAGCTTGTTACAGGGAAAGCTTAATGGCTACACCTTC	CASSLLQGKLNGYTF
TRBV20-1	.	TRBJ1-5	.	TGCAGTGCTAGTGGTGAAAGGGAGGTTCAGCCCCAGCATTTT	CSASGEREVQPQHF
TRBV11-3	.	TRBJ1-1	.	TGTGCCAGCAGCTTAGATATGGGAGGGTCGTACACTGAAGCTTTCTTT	CASSLDMGGSYTEAFF
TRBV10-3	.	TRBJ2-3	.	TGTGCCATCAGTGAGTCCCTCACGGGGAGCACAGATACGCAGTATTTT	CAISESLTGSTDTQYF
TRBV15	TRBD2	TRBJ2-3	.	TGTGCCACCAGCAGAGGCCGCGGCGGACTAGCGGGGGGTTTAGAGGGAGATACGCAGTATTTT	CATSRGRGGLAGGLEGDTQYF
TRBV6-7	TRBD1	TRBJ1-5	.	TGTGCCAGCAGTTACACCCGACAGGGGGCTCTCAATCAGCCCCAGCATTTT	CASSYTRQGALNQPQHF
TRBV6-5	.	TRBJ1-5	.	TGTGCCAGTAGACGGGAGGGGAAGGGGCCCCAGCATTTT	CASRREGKGPQHF
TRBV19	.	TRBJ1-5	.	TGTGCCAGTAGTACCAGCAATCAGCCCCAGCATTTT	CASSTSNQPQHF
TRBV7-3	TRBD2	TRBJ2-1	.	TGTGCCAGCAGCCCAAGGGGACTAGGCTTCAATGAGCAGTTCTTC	CASSPRGLGFNEQFF
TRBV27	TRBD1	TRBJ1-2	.	TGTGCCAGCAGTTTATATGGGGACAGGGGGCTTGGTGGCTACACCTTC	CASSLYGDRGLGGYTF
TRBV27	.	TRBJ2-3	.	TGTGCCAGCAGTTTATCGCCACCATCGCAGTATTTT	CASSLSPPSQYF
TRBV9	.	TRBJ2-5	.	TGTGCCAGCAGCACCAGAGGTGCGGCCCAAGAGACCCAGTACTTC	CASSTRGAAQETQYF
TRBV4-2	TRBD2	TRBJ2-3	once	TGTGCCAGCAGCCAAGATGGACTAGCGGGGGGCGGAGATACGCAGTATTTT	CASSQDGLAGGGDTQYF
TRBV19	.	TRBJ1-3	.	TGTGCCAGTAGTATCCAGGGCACAGGAAACACCATATATTTT	CASSIQGTGNTIYF
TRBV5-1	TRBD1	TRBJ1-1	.	TGCGCCAGCAGCCCGGGACAGGGGGGCACTGAAGCTTTCTTT	CASSPGQGGTEAFF
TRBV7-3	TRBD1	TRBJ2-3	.	TGTGCCAGCAGCTTAGGGGACAGGGGTCTCTTTAGCACAGATACGCAGTATTTT	CASSLGDRGLFSTDTQYF
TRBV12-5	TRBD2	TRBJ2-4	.	TGTGCTAGTGTCCCGGGGTCGGGGGGGGACATTCAGTACTTC	CASVPGSGGDIQYF
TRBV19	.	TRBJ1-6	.	TGTGCCAGTACCCAGGACAGAGAAAATTCACCCCTCCACTTT	CASTQDRENSPLHF